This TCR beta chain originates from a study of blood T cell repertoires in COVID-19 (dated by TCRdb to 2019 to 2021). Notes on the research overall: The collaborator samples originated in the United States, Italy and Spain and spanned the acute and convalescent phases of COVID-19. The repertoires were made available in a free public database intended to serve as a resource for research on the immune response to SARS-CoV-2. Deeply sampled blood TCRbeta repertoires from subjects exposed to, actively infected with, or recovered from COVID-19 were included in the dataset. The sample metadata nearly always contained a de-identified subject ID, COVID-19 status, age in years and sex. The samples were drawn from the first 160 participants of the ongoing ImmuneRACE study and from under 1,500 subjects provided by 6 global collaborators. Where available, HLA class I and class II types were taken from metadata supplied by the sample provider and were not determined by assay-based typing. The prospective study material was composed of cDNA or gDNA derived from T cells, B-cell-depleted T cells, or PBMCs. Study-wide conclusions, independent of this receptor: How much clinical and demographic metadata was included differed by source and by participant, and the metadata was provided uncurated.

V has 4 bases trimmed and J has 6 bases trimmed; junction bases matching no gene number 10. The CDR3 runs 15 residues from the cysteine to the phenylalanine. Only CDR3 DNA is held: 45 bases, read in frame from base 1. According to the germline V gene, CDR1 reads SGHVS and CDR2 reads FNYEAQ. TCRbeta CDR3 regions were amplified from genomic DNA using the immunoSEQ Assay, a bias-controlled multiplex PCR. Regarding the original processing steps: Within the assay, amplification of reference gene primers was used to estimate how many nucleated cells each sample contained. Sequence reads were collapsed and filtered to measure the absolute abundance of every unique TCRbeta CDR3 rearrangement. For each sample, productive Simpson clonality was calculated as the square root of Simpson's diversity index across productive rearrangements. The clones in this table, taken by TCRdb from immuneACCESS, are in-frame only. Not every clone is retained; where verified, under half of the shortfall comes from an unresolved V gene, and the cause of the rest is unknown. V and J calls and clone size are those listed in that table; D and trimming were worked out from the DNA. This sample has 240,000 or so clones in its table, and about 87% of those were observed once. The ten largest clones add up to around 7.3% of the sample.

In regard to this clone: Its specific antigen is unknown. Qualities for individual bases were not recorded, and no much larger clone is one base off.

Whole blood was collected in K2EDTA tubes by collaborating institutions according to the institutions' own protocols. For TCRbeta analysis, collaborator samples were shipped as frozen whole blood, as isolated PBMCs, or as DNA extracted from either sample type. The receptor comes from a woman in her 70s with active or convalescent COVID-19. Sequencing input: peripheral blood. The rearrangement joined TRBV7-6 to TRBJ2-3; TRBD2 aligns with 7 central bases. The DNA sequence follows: TGTGCCAGCAGCTCCTCCGGAAGCGGGGCTGATACGCAGTATTTT. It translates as CASSSSGSGADTQYF.